The following is a T cell receptor (beta chain) sequence with its context. RNA in amounts of roughly 0.5 to 1 ug was reverse transcribed with random hexamers. A multiplex approach, immunoSEQ multiplex PCR, amplified TCR beta CDR3 across 54 Vbeta and 13 Jbeta. MiXCR, run by TCRdb on the immunoSEQ multiplex PCR reads, gives a single entry per CDR3 protein. The table includes fewer than 200,000 distinct CDR3 sequences, around 95% detected once. This entry comes from a study of CD8 T cells in Susac syndrome. This CDR3 has 14 residues. CDR1 and CDR2 from the germline V gene are KGHDR and SFDVKD. The trim removed 3 bases at V and 9 bases at J, leaving 7 bases unmatched. It was negative isolation that provided the CD8+ and CD4+ T cells, whereas TEMRA cells were enriched by FACS.

Material for sequencing was CD8+ T cells from PBMCs. This TCR derives from a human donor with multiple sclerosis. The rearrangement links TRBV24-1 to TRBJ2-1, with 7 bases fitting TRBD2. CDR3 region: CATSDSGNDGEQFF. The CDR3 DNA reads as TGTGCCACCAGTGATAGCGGGAATGATGGTGAGCAGTTCTTC.